Listed below are T cell receptor beta chains from one sample, sequenced in a study of blood T cell repertoires in COVID-19. Clones were sequenced by immunoSEQ multiplex PCR, and TCRdb holds only the in-frame ones, with some missing. The sample lists roughly 700,000 clones; 70% to 90% were seen once. Sequences were obtained from peripheral blood. Receptors originate from a woman in her late teens or twenties with acute or convalescent COVID-19. Both conserved end residues are part of each CDR3. D genes are given only for firm matches. Rows may omit the clone size; those that give it use once, few, many or a size class.

V gene	clone size	D gene	J gene	CDR3 DNA	CDR3 protein
TRBV10-2	NA	TRBD1	TRBJ2-7	TGCGCCAGCACTCCCGAGGACAGGGGGATCTACGAGCAGTACTTC	CASTPEDRGIYEQYF
TRBV7-8	NA	NA	TRBJ2-7	TGTGCCAGCAGCTTAGAGGCGGGATACGAGCAGTACTTC	CASSLEAGYEQYF
TRBV12-2	NA	NA	TRBJ1-1	TGTGCAAGTCGCTTAGGGCACAGGGGGCGGGGTACTGAAGCTTTCTTT	CASRLGHRGRGTEAFF
TRBV3-1/TRBV3-2	NA	TRBD2	TRBJ2-5	TGTGCCAGCAGCCACCGCGGACTAGCGGGGGCCCCAGGGACCCAGTACTTC	CASSHRGLAGAPGTQYF
TRBV5-5	NA	NA	TRBJ2-7	TGTGCCAGCAGCTTGAAACAGTCAGGGGATGAGCAGTACTTC	CASSLKQSGDEQYF
TRBV5-4	NA	TRBD2	TRBJ2-3	TGTGCCAGCAGCTTGAGCGGGACTAGCGGGCACACAGATACGCAGTATTTT	CASSLSGTSGHTDTQYF
TRBV19	NA	TRBD1	TRBJ1-1	TGTGCCAGTAGTATAGAAGGCAGGGGGCTAGAAGCTTTCTTT	CASSIEGRGLEAFF
TRBV29-1	NA	TRBD1	TRBJ1-1	TGCAGCGTCGACAGGGGGCGCGAAGCTTTCTTT	CSVDRGREAFF
TRBV15	NA	TRBD1	TRBJ1-1	TGTGCCTCCGGACAGGGACGGTCTGAAGCTTTCTTT	CASGQGRSEAFF
TRBV5-1	NA	NA	TRBJ1-1	TGCGCCAGCAGCTTGTCTCAGGGGAGCACTGAAGCTTTCTTT	CASSLSQGSTEAFF
TRBV12-1	NA	NA	TRBJ1-6	TGTGCCAGCAGCCCCTACCGCGGAGCATATTATAATTCACCCCTCCACTTT	CASSPYRGAYYNSPLHF
TRBV5-4	NA	NA	TRBJ1-1	TGTGCCAGCAGCTTGGGGGGCAACACTGAAGCTTTCTTT	CASSLGGNTEAFF
TRBV24-1	once	TRBD1	TRBJ2-4	TGTGCCACCAGTGATTCCCCCGGGACAGGGAGATCCAAAAACATTCAGTACTTC	CATSDSPGTGRSKNIQYF
TRBV30	NA	NA	TRBJ1-2	TGTGCCTGGAGTGTGAGGGCAACTCGGGACTATGGCTACACCTTC	CAWSVRATRDYGYTF
TRBV2	NA	NA	TRBJ2-5	TGTGCCAGCAGTCAGAACACCCAAGAGACCCAGTACTTC	CASSQNTQETQYF
TRBV27	NA	NA	TRBJ1-1	TGTGCCAGCAGTTTATCTACTGGGAACACTGAAGCTTTCTTT	CASSLSTGNTEAFF
TRBV6-5	NA	TRBD1	TRBJ2-7	TGTGCCAGCAGACAGGGGACCCCTCCCTACGAGCAGTACTTC	CASRQGTPPYEQYF
TRBV6-5	NA	TRBD1	TRBJ2-7	TGTGCCAGCAGAACTCCGGGACAGGCCACCTACGAGCAGTACTTC	CASRTPGQATYEQYF
TRBV3-1/TRBV3-2	NA	TRBD1	TRBJ1-3	TGTGCCAGCAGCCACGGTCCGGGACAGGGCTCTGGAAACACCATATATTTT	CASSHGPGQGSGNTIYF
TRBV28	NA	NA	TRBJ1-6	TGTGCCAGCAGTCCGTCCGGGTCCGCAAATTCACCCCTCCACTTT	CASSPSGSANSPLHF
TRBV5-6	once	TRBD1	TRBJ2-7	TGTGCCAGCCTGGGGACAGGTGCCCACGAGCAGTACTTC	CASLGTGAHEQYF
TRBV28	NA	TRBD1	TRBJ2-1	TGTGCCAGCGGCCGGGACAGGGGGTGGCGTGAGCAGTTCTTC	CASGRDRGWREQFF
TRBV5-4	once	TRBD1	TRBJ1-2	TGTGCCAGCAGCTGGGACAGACATGGCTACACCTTC	CASSWDRHGYTF
TRBV9	NA	TRBD2	TRBJ2-5	TGTGCCAGCAGCGGAACTAGCGGAGGACCCCAAGAGACCCAGTACTTC	CASSGTSGGPQETQYF
TRBV6-5	NA	NA	TRBJ2-1	TGTGCCAGCAGTTACCTGGCAGGGGACAATGAGCAGTTCTTC	CASSYLAGDNEQFF
TRBV11-2	NA	TRBD1	TRBJ1-2	TGTGCCAGCAGCTTAGGCGCAGGGGGATCATATGGCTACACCTTC	CASSLGAGGSYGYTF
TRBV27	NA	TRBD1	TRBJ2-7	TGTGCCAGCAGTTTAAGCCCACAGGGGGCAAGATACTACGAGCAGTACTTC	CASSLSPQGARYYEQYF
TRBV6-5	NA	TRBD2	TRBJ2-4	TGTGCCAGCACAAGCGGGACCAAAAACATTCAGTACTTC	CASTSGTKNIQYF
TRBV5-1	NA	TRBD1	TRBJ1-2	TGCGCCAGCAGGCACCGGGACAGCTATGGCTACACCTTC	CASRHRDSYGYTF
TRBV18	NA	TRBD1	TRBJ2-1	TGTGCCAGCTCAGGACAGGGAGGACTTTACAATGAGCAGTTCTTC	CASSGQGGLYNEQFF
TRBV4-3	NA	TRBD2	TRBJ2-1	TGCGCCAGCAGCCAAGTTCTAGCGGACCGCGAGCAGTTCTTC	CASSQVLADREQFF
TRBV5-6	NA	NA	TRBJ1-1	TGTGCCAGCAGCTTGACTTTGGCAGGTGAAGCTTTCTTT	CASSLTLAGEAFF
TRBV11-2	NA	TRBD2	TRBJ2-3	TGTGCCAGCAGCTTGTCGATTGGGGGGGGCACAGATACGCAGTATTTT	CASSLSIGGGTDTQYF
TRBV6-2/TRBV6-3	NA	NA	TRBJ2-2	TGTGCCAGCAGTTACTCATCCGGGACACCCACCGGGGAGCTGTTTTTT	CASSYSSGTPTGELFF
TRBV7-6	few	NA	TRBJ1-1	TGTGCCAGCAGCTCGGGGGGGAGCGTGAACACTGAAGCTTTCTTT	CASSSGGSVNTEAFF